This T cell receptor (gamma chain) was recovered during a study of γδ T cells in repeated Plasmodium falciparum infection. Study context: Over approximately 640 days, donors received four mosquito-bite P. falciparum NF54 infections.

Whole-study results and caveats: Vdelta2-negative gammadelta repertoires, largely Vdelta1+, seemingly showed infection-driven waves of new clonal selection.

TRG and TRD sequences were obtained from every sorted gammadelta sample. TCRdb fed the multiplex PCR reads to CATT. The sample lists some 30,000 gamma-chain clones, 1.4% occurring once. The CDR3 is 16 residues long. Germline values: CDR1 VENAVY, CDR2 YDSYNSRV. Germline trimming cut 4 bases from V and 0 bases from J; bases unmatched to any gene: 12. This clone occurred many times. Its antigen is unidentified. Gammadelta T cells were flow-sorted from PBMC into Vgamma9/Vdelta2+ and Vdelta2-negative populations for bulk analysis. The clonotype comes from a pool of human donors (malaria-infected and uninfected, not separated). J is TRGJ1 or TRGJ2 and V is TRGV8. The J gene was not available in TCRdb and was assigned here by matching the DNA to germline segments. Sequencing used gamma-delta T cells from blood. The CDR3 loop is CATWESHGPNYYKKLF. DNA of the CDR3: TGTGCCACCTGGGAGAGCCATGGCCCGAATTATTATAAGAAACTCTTT.